The 29 T cell receptor beta chains reported below all come from one sample, sequenced in a study of human T cells and chemical hapten exposure. Time point reported: patch test 2, 6 weeks after DPC sensitization. The treatment is: therapeutic diphenylcyclopropenone sensitization with weekly scalp DPC. One entry per CDR3 protein, called by TCRdb with MiXCR from the RACE reads. The sample gives a few hundred thousand distinct CDR3 sequences, about 6% of which show up once; about 5.6% is in the top ten. Material: whole blood, obtained in connection with sensitization to the hapten diphenylcyclopropenone (DPC). The receptors shown here come from a woman in her late teens or twenties with alopecia areata. Some clones in this sample may be carry-over from other donors' samples.

This clonotype was counted ten times or more. V usage is TRBV20-1 and J usage is TRBJ1-2; 8 bases agree with TRBD1. Germline V CDR1 and CDR2: DFQATT, SNEGSKA (reference sequence). The J segment lost 2 bases and the V segment lost 3 bases, leaving 11 bases of the junction unmatched. This CDR3 has 16 amino acids. CDR3 amino acids: CSARGRNTGGNYGYTF. DNA of the CDR3: TGCAGTGCTAGGGGCCGGAATACAGGGGGGAACTATGGCTACACCTTC.

This clonotype was seen a few times. V is TRBV4-1 and J is TRBJ2-1, with D maybe TRBD1 (5 bases). V lost 3 bases and J lost 6, with 15 bases in between. The CDR3 sequence is 15 residues long. Germline loops: CDR1 MGHRA, CDR2 YSYEKL. The CDR3 protein is CASSQPLRQFNEQFF. In DNA, the CDR3 is TGCGCCAGCAGCCAGCCCCTTCGACAGTTCAATGAGCAGTTCTTC.

The chain couples TRBV14 to TRBJ1-2; weak D call: TRBD1 (6 bases). Germline values: CDR1 SGHDN, CDR2 FVKESK. V was trimmed by 1 base and J by 1 base, leaving 10 bases between them. This CDR3 spans 15 amino acids. The CDR3 nucleotides read TGTGCCAGCAGCCAAGTCAGGGGAGGTAACTATGGCTACACCTTC. The encoded protein is CASSQVRGGNYGYTF.

This clonotype was observed many times. The chain employs TRBV28 and TRBJ2-2, with D perhaps matching TRBD1 or TRBD2 (6 bases each). This CDR3 comprises 14 residues. The V end was cut by 2 bases, the J end by 7 bases, with 11 bases between. CDR1 and CDR2 (germline): MDHEN, SYDVKM. The CDR3, as DNA: TGTGCCAGCAGTTTAGGGGGGCAAGGCGGGGAGCTGTTTTTT. Residues: CASSLGGQGGELFF.

The chain recombines TRBV5-4 with TRBJ2-3, with D possibly being TRBD2 (6 bases). Germline values: CDR1 SGHNT, CDR2 YYREEE (reference sequence). The CDR3 is made up of 16 amino acids. V lost 5 bases to trimming and J lost 2 bases, with 18 bases between them. The CDR3 spells CASSPEGGTVTDTQYF. In DNA form, the CDR3 reads TGTGCCAGCAGTCCGGAGGGAGGTACAGTCACAGATACGCAGTATTTT.

The chain joins TRBV5-1 to TRBJ1-4, with D possibly matching TRBD1 (5 bases). Germline CDR1 and CDR2: SGHRS and YFSETQ. Trimming shortened V by 3 bases and J by 7 bases, and 13 bases separated the two germline ends. This CDR3 is built from 14 residues. CDR3 region: CASSSSWDGEKLFF. Here the CDR3 DNA reads TGCGCCAGCAGCTCTTCTTGGGACGGTGAAAAACTGTTTTTT.

This sequence joins TRBV13 and TRBJ2-3, with 9 nucleotides matching TRBD2. Germline CDR1 is PRHDT and CDR2 is FYEKMQ (reference sequence). This CDR3 region has 13 residues. The trim removed 8 bases at V and 5 bases at J, leaving 5 bases unmatched. CDR3 sequence reads: CASGGGALDTQYF. CDR3 nucleotides: TGTGCCAGCGGCGGGGGGGCCTTAGATACGCAGTATTTT.

This clonotype turned up a few times. V usage is TRBV28 and J usage is TRBJ2-1, with D maybe TRBD2 (7 bases). V lost 2 bases, J lost 4 bases, and 18 bases lay in between. This CDR3 region has 17 residues. Per germline, CDR1 MDHEN and CDR2 SYDVKM. CDR3 nucleotides: TGTGCCAGCAGTTTAACGGGCAGGCGGGGGCTATACAATGAGCAGTTCTTC. It codes for CASSLTGRRGLYNEQFF.

V gene TRBV6-2 or TRBV6-3 combines with J gene TRBJ1-1, with 10 nucleotides matching TRBD1. V was pared by 6 bases and J by 0 bases, with 10 bases of the junction left unmatched. The germline V gene has CDR1 MNHEY and CDR2 SVGEGT. This CDR3 comprises 17 residues. In nucleotides, the CDR3 is TGTGCCAGCAGCAATTGGGACAGGGGACCCATGAACACTGAAGCTTTCTTT. The encoded protein is CASSNWDRGPMNTEAFF.

This clonotype was seen more than once but under ten times. This rearrangement joins TRBV24-1 to TRBJ2-4; D perhaps matches TRBD1 (6 bases). Trimming left V 1 base short and J 3 bases short, with 15 bases between. The length of the CDR3 is 17 residues. The germline V gene has CDR1 KGHDR and CDR2 SFDVKD. The CDR3 here is CATSDFAAGVVKNIQYF. DNA of the CDR3: TGTGCCACCAGTGATTTTGCAGCAGGGGTGGTCAAAAACATTCAGTACTTC.

The chain is built from TRBV9 and TRBJ2-3; D is possibly TRBD1 (5 bases). Germline assignment: CDR1 SGDLS and CDR2 YYNGEE. This CDR3 has 14 residues. V shed 3 bases and J shed 6 bases, with 14 bases lying between them. DNA for the CDR3: TGTGCCAGCAGCGAGGGGATTATCTTCGATACGCAGTATTTT. Amino acids: CASSEGIIFDTQYF.

In this sample, this clonotype turned up many times. The chain joins TRBV6-6 to TRBJ1-4; D call uncertain. The germline V gene has CDR1 MNHNY and CDR2 SVGAGI (reference sequence). The V gene lost 8 bases and the J gene lost 7 bases, with 14 bases spanning the gap. This CDR3 is built from 13 residues. This CDR3 reads CASYTGVPEKLFF. CDR3 DNA sequence: TGTGCCAGCTATACTGGGGTTCCTGAAAAACTGTTTTTT.

This clonotype came up many times. The genes are TRBV7-2 and TRBJ2-5; TRBD2 matches 8 bases. The CDR3 sequence is 14 residues long. Trimming took 3 bases from V and 4 from J; bases not matched to a gene: 4. Germline CDR1 reads SGHTA; CDR2 reads FQGNSA. The CDR3, as DNA: TGTGCCAGCAGCTTCTTAGCGGGGCCAGAGACCCAGTACTTC. Translation gives CASSFLAGPETQYF.

This clonotype was counted ten times or more. This chain uses TRBV28 with TRBJ2-1; 11 bases fit TRBD2. The CDR3 length is 15 residues. Per the germline V gene, CDR1 is MDHEN and CDR2 is SYDVKM. After removal of 7 bases from V and 7 bases from J, the junction contained 9 bases not matched to a gene. The chain's CDR3 is CASIVAGGPNNEQFF. The CDR3 DNA reads as TGTGCCAGCATCGTAGCGGGGGGGCCCAATAATGAGCAGTTCTTC. Using reference TRBV28 and TRBJ2-1 for the parts outside the CDR3, the full variable domain is DVKVTQSSRYLVKRTGEKVFLECVQDMDHENMFWYRQDPGLGLRLIYFSYDVKMKEKGDIPEGYSVSREKKERFSLILESASTNQTSMYLCASIVAGGPNNEQFFGPGTRLTVL.

This rearrangement joins TRBV7-9 to TRBJ1-1; a weak D match, TRBD1 (5 bases). Germline CDR1 SEHNR, CDR2 FQNEAQ (reference sequence). V lost 5 bases, J lost 6 bases, and 16 bases lay in between. There are 14 residues in the CDR3. CDR3 sequence: CASSRSGGAAEAFF. CDR3 coding DNA: TGTGCCAGCAGCCGATCTGGAGGGGCCGCTGAAGCTTTCTTT.

This clonotype has ten or more counts. The chain has TRBV11-3 and TRBJ2-7; TRBD2 is a possible D gene (5 bases). Germline CDR1 reads SGHNT; CDR2 reads YENEEA. Trimming stripped 5 bases from V and 0 bases from J, with 11 bases between. The length of the CDR3 is 14 residues. DNA for the CDR3: TGTGCCAGCAGCATTACGGGAAACTCCTACGAGCAGTACTTC. Its translation is CASSITGNSYEQYF. Based on the CDR3 plus reference TRBV11-3 and TRBJ2-7, the full variable domain is EAGVVQSPRYKIIEKKQPVAFWCNPISGHNTLYWYLQNLGQGPELLIRYENEEAVDDSQLPKDRFSAERLKGVDSTLKIQPAELGDSAVYLCASSITGNSYEQYFGPGTRLTVT.

As for this clonotype: The junction departs from germline at one end; a sequencing error may be responsible. The rearrangement uses TRBV5-5 and TRBJ2-1; TRBD2 might be the D (7 bases). Germline loops: CDR1 SGHKS, CDR2 YYEKEE (reference sequence). CDR3 size: 15 residues. The chain's CDR3 is CASSLDLGSAGAGRF. CDR3 nucleotides: TGTGCCAGCAGCTTGGATCTTGGGTCGGCGGGGGCCGGCCGCTTC.

The chain is built from TRBV7-2 and TRBJ2-5; 13 nucleotides match TRBD2. V trimming: 4 bases; J trimming: 7 bases; junction bases outside the gene matches: 3. The CDR3 loop spans 14 amino acids. Per germline, CDR1 SGHTA and CDR2 FQGNSA. The CDR3 region is CASSSGTSGATQYF. CDR3 coding DNA: TGTGCCAGCAGCTCCGGGACTAGCGGGGCGACCCAGTACTTC.

Many counts were recorded for this clonotype. The gene calls are TRBV29-1 and TRBJ2-3; D unclear. V gave up 4 bases and J gave up 4 bases, with 3 bases separating them. Germline CDR1 reads SQVTM; CDR2 reads ANQGSEA. The CDR3 covers 10 residues. CDR3: CSVASDTQYF. DNA of the CDR3: TGCAGCGTTGCGTCAGATACGCAGTATTTT.

The chain combines TRBV20-1 with TRBJ1-5; D gene ambiguous. The CDR3 consists of 14 residues. CDR1 and CDR2 (germline): DFQATT, SNEGSKA (reference sequence). V was cut by 1 base and J by 4 bases, with 11 bases left in between. For the CDR3, the DNA is TGCAGTGCTAGAGCAAACGGGCTAAATCAGCCCCAGCATTTT. This encodes CSARANGLNQPQHF.

This clonotype was recorded many times. The chain couples TRBV12-3 or TRBV12-4 to TRBJ1-2; 9 bases match TRBD1. The CDR3 is 13 amino acids. The trim removed 5 bases at V and 8 bases at J, leaving 6 bases unmatched. The CDR3 DNA is TGTGCCAGCAGTCGAGGGACAGGGAGCGGCTACACCTTC. Encoded protein: CASSRGTGSGYTF.

About this clonotype: An end of the junction does not agree with germline; a read error may underlie this. The chain uses TRBV10-3 and TRBJ2-6; maybe TRBD2 (6 bases). CDR1 is ENHRY, CDR2 SYGVKD, per germline. The CDR3 has 15 amino acids. The CDR3 protein is CAIRPWDSGTNVLTF. CDR3 in DNA: TGTGCCATCAGGCCATGGGACTCTGGGACCAACGTCCTGACTTTC.

This clonotype was observed many times. This chain uses TRBV29-1 with TRBJ2-3; D gene unclear. The CDR3 sequence is 13 residues long. Trimming removed 8 bases from V and 0 bases from J, with 12 bases in between. The germline V gene encodes CDR1 SQVTM and CDR2 ANQGSEA. The CDR3 is CSSEPSSTDTQYF. The CDR3 DNA follows: TGCAGCTCGGAACCCAGCAGCACAGATACGCAGTATTTT.

This clonotype has a count of ten or more. V is TRBV9 and J is TRBJ1-5; no definite D call. CDR3 length equals 14 residues. The germline gives CDR1 SGDLS, CDR2 YYNGEE. The V end was cut by 0 bases, the J end by 2 bases, with 6 bases between. This chain's CDR3 is CASSVGGGNQPQHF. CDR3 nucleotides: TGTGCCAGCAGCGTAGGAGGTGGCAATCAGCCCCAGCATTTT.

This clonotype was seen a few times. The CDR3 nucleotides are TGTGCCAGCAGTTACTCTGGGCCCCCTAATGAAAAACTGTTTTTT. This codes for CASSYSGPPNEKLFF. The chain joins TRBV6-5 to TRBJ1-4; no clear D. The CDR3 totals 15 residues. CDR1 is MNHEY and CDR2 is SVGAGI in the germline V gene. V lost 0 bases to trimming and J lost 3 bases, with 8 bases between them.

This clonotype was detected ten times or more. The chain has TRBV5-1 and TRBJ2-5; either TRBD1 or TRBD2 may fit D (5 bases each). This CDR3 region has 14 residues. The V end lost 2 bases, the J end lost 1 base, and 9 bases lay between the germline ends. CDR1 is SGHRS, CDR2 YFSETQ, per germline. CDR3 nucleotides: TGCGCCAGCAGCTTCCCAGGGAGCCAAGAGACCCAGTACTTC. It translates to CASSFPGSQETQYF.

This clonotype showed up many times. The V gene is TRBV11-2, the J gene TRBJ1-2; TRBD1 matches at 8 bases. Germline V gives CDR1 SGHAT, CDR2 FQNNGV. This CDR3 region has 15 residues. The junction had 6 bases not matched to a gene; V was cut back by 1 base and J by 5 bases. The CDR3 spells CASSLATTGEYGYTF. The CDR3 bases are TGTGCCAGCAGCTTAGCCACGACAGGGGAGTATGGCTACACCTTC.

This clonotype has a handful of counts. The V gene is TRBV20-1, the J gene TRBJ2-7, with 8 bases identical to TRBD1. Unmatched junction bases numbered 8, after V lost 6 bases and J lost 1 base. The V gene's germline CDR1 is DFQATT and CDR2 SNEGSKA (reference sequence). The CDR3 is made up of 14 amino acids. The CDR3 DNA reads TGCAGTGCCCAGGAGAGACAGGGGTCCTACGAGCAGTACTTC. Translation gives CSAQERQGSYEQYF.

Notes on this clonotype: Just one base apart from a much larger clone, this may be a read error. The CDR3 coding sequence is TGTGCCAGCAGACTGGGACAGGGGGCTGGCACAGATACGCAGTATTTT. Protein sequence: CASRLGQGAGTDTQYF. This rearrangement joins TRBV4-2 to TRBJ2-3; 12 nucleotides match TRBD1. V trimming: 6 bases; J trimming: 1 base; junction bases outside the gene matches: 5. Germline-derived CDR1 and CDR2 are LGHNA and YNFKEQ. This CDR3 comprises 16 residues.